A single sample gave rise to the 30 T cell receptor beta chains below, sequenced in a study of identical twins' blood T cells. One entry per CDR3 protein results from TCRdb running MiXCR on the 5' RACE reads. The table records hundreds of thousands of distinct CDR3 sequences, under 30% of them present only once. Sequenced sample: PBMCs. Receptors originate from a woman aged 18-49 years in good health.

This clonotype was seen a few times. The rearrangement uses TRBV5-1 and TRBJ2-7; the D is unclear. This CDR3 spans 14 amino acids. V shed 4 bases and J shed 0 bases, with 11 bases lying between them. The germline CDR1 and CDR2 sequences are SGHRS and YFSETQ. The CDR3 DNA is TGCGCCAGCAGCGAGACTTGGGTCTCCTACGAGCAGTACTTC. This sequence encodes CASSETWVSYEQYF.

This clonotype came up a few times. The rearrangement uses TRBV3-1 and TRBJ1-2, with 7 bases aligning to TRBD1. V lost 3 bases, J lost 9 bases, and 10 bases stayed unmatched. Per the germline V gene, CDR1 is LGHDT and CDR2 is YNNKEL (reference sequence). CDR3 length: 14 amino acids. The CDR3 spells CASSHTQGVKSYTF. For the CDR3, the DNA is TGTGCCAGCAGCCACACCCAGGGGGTAAAGAGCTACACCTTC.

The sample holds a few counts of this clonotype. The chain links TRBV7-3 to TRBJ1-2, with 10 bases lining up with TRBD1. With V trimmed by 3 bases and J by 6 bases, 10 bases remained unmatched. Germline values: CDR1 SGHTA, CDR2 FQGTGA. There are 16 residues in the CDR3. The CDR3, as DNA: TGTGCCAGCAGCTTTCGCGGGACAGGGGTCGGTGATGGCTACACCTTC. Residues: CASSFRGTGVGDGYTF.

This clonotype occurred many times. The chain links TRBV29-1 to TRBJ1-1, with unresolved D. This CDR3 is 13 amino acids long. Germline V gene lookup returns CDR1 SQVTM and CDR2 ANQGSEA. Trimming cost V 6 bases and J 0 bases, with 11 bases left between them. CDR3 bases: TGCAGCGTGCACAAGCCCCTGAACACTGAAGCTTTCTTT. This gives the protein CSVHKPLNTEAFF. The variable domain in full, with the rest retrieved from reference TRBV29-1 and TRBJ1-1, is SAVISQKPSRDICQRGTSLTIQCQVDSQVTMMFWYRQQPGQSLTLIATANQGSEATYESGFVIDKFPISRPNLTFSTLTVSNMSPEDSSIYLCSVHKPLNTEAFFGQGTRLTVV.

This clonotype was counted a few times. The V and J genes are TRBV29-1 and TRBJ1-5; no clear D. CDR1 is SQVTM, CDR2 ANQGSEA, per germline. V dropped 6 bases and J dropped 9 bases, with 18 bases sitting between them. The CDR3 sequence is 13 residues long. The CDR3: CSVLERLGRPQHF. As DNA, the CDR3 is TGCAGCGTGCTGGAGAGATTGGGGAGGCCCCAGCATTTT.

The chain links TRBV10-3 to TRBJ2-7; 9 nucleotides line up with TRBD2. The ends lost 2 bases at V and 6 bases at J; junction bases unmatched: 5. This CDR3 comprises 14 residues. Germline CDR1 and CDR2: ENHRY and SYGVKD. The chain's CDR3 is CAISERTSDIEQYF. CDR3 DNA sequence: TGTGCCATCAGTGAGCGGACTAGCGACATCGAGCAGTACTTC.

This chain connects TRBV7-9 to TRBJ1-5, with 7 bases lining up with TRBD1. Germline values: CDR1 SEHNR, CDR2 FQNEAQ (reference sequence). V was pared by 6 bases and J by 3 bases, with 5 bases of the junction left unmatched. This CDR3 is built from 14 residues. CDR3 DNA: TGTGCCAGCAGTTTACAGGGGATCAATCAGCCCCAGCATTTT. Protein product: CASSLQGINQPQHF.

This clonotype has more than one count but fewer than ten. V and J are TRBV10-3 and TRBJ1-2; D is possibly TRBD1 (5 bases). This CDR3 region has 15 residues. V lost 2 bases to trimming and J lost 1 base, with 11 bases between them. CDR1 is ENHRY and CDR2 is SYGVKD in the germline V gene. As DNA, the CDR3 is TGTGCCATCAGTGAGGAACGAGGGGTTAACTATGGCTACACCTTC. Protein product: CAISEERGVNYGYTF.

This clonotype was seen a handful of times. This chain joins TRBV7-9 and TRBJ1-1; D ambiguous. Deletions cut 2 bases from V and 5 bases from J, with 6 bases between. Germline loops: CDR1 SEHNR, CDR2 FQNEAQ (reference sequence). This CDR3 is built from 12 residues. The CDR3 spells CASSLYSTEAFF. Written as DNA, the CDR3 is TGTGCCAGCAGCTTATATAGTACTGAAGCTTTCTTT.

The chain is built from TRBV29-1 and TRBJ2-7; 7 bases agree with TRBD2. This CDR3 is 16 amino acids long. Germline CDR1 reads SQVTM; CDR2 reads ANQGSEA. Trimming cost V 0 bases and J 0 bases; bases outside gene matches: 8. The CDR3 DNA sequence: TGCAGCGTTGAAGATCGGGCTAGCGGAAGCTCCTACGAGCAGTACTTC. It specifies CSVEDRASGSSYEQYF.

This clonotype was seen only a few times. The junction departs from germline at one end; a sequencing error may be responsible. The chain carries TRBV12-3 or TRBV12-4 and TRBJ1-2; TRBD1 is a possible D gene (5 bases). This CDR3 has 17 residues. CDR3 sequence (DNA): TGTGCCAGCAGTTTATCCTCCTGGCTGGGGCGTAACTATGGCTGCACCTTC. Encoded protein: CASSLSSWLGRNYGCTF.

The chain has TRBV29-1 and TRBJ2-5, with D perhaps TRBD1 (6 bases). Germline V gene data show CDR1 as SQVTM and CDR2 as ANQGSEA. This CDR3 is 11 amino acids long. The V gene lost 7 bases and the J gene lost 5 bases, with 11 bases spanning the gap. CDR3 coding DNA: TGCAGCGGGACAGAAGATGAGACCCAGTACTTC. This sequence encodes CSGTEDETQYF.

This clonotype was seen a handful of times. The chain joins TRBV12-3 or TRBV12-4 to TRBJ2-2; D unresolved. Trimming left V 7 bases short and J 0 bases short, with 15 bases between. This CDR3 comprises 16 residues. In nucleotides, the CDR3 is TGTGCCAGCACCCCCCAGGACCAAGCGAACACCGGGGAGCTGTTTTTT. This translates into CASTPQDQANTGELFF.

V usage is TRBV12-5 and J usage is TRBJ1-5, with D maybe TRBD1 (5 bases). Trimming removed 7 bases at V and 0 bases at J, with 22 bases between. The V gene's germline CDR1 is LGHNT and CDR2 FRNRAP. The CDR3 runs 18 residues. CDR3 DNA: TGTGCTAGTGTCGGCAGGGTGGAGCAGAGCGATAGCAATCAGCCCCAGCATTTT. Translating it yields CASVGRVEQSDSNQPQHF.

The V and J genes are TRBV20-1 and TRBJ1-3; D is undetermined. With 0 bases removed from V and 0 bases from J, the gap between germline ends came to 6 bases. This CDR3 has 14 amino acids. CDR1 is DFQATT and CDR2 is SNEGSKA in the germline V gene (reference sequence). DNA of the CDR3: TGCAGTGCTAGAGAACAGCGCTCTGGAAACACCATATATTTT. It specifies CSAREQRSGNTIYF.

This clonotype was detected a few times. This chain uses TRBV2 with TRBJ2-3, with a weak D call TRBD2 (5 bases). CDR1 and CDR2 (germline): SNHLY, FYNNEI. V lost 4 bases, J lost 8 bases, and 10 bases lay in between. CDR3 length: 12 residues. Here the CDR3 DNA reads TGTGCCAGCAGTGGGGAGAGAGCTACGCAGTATTTT. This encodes CASSGERATQYF.

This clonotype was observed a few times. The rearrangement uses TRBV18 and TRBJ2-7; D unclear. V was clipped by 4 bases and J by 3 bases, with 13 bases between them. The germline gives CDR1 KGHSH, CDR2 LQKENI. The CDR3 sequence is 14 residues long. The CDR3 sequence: CASSLLTAFYEQYF. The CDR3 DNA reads TGTGCCAGCTCACTACTCACCGCCTTCTACGAGCAGTACTTC.

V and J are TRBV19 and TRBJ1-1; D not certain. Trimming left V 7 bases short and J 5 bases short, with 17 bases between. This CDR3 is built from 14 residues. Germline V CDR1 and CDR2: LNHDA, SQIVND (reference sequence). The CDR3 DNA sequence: TGTGCCAGTACCTTCCGAGGGCGAGGGACTGAAGCTTTCTTT. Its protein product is CASTFRGRGTEAFF.

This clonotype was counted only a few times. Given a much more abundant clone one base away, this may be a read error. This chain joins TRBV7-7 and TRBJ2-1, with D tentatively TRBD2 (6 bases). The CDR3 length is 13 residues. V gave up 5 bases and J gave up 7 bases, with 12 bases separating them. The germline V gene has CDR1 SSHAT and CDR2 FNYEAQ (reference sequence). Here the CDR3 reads CASSAFGLNEQFF. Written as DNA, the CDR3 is TGTGCCAGCAGCGCGTTCGGACTAAATGAGCAGTTCTTC.

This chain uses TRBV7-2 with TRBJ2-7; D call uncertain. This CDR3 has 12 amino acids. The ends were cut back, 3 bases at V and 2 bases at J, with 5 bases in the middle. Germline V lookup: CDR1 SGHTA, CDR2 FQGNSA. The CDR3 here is CASSFFAYEQYF. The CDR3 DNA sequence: TGTGCCAGCAGCTTCTTCGCCTACGAGCAGTACTTC.

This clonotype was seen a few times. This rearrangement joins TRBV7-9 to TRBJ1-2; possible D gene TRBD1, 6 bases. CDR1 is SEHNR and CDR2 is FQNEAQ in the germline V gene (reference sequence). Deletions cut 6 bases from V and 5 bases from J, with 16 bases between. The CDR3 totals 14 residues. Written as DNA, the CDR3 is TGTGCCAGCAGGAACAACCGGGGGCCATATGGCTACACCTTC. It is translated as CASRNNRGPYGYTF.

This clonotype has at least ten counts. The CDR3 bases are TGTGCCAGTAGTCCGGAAGATGGCCTCTCCTACGAGCAGTACTTC. This encodes CASSPEDGLSYEQYF. The chain carries TRBV19 and TRBJ2-7; D remains unclear. CDR3 size: 15 residues. Germline CDR1 LNHDA, CDR2 SQIVND (reference sequence). The V and J ends lost 5 bases and 0 bases respectively, with 14 bases between them.

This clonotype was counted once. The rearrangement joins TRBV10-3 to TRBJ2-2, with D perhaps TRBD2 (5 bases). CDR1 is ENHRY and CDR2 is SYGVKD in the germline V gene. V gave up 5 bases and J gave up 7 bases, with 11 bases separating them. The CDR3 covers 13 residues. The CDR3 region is CAISNTADGELFF. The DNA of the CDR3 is TGTGCCATCAGTAATACAGCGGACGGGGAGCTGTTTTTT.

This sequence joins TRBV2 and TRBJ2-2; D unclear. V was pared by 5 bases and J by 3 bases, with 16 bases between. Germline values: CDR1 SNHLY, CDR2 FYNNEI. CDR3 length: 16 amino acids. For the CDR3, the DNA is TGTGCCAGCAGTTCTTCCCGGCTCGATCACACCGGGGAGCTGTTTTTT. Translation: CASSSSRLDHTGELFF.

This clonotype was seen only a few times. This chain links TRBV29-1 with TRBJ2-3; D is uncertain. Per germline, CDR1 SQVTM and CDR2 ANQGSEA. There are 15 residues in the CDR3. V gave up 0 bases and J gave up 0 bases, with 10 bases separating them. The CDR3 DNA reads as TGCAGCGTTGAAGATGTGGAGAGCAGCACAGATACGCAGTATTTT. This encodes CSVEDVESSTDTQYF.

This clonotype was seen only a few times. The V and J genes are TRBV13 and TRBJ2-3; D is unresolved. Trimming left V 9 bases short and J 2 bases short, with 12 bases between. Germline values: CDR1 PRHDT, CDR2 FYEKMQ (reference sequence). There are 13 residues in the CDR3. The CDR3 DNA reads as TGTGCCAGTACGGACCAATCCACAGATACGCAGTATTTT. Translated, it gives CASTDQSTDTQYF.

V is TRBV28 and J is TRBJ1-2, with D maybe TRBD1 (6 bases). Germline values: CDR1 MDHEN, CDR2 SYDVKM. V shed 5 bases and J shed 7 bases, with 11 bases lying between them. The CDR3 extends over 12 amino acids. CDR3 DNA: TGTGCCAGCAGTGCGGACAGCCGTGGCTACACCTTC. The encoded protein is CASSADSRGYTF.

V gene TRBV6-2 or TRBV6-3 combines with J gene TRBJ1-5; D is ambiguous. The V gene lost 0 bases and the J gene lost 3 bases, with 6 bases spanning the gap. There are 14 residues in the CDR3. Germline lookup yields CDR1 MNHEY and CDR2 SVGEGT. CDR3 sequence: CASSYSSFNQPQHF. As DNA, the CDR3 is TGTGCCAGCAGTTACTCGAGCTTCAATCAGCCCCAGCATTTT.

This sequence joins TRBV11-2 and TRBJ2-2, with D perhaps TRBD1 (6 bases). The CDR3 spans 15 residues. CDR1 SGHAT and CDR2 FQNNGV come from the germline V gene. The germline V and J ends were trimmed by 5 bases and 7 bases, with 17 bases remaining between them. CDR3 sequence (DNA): TGTGCCAGCAGCCCCACTACAGGGTACGGCGGGGAGCTGTTTTTT. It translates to CASSPTTGYGGELFF.

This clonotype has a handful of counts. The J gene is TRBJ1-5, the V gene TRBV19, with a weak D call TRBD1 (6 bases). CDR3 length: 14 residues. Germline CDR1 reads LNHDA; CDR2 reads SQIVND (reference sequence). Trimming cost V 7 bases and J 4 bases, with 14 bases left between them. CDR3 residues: CASTGTILNQPQHF. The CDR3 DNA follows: TGTGCCAGTACTGGGACAATTCTGAATCAGCCCCAGCATTTT.